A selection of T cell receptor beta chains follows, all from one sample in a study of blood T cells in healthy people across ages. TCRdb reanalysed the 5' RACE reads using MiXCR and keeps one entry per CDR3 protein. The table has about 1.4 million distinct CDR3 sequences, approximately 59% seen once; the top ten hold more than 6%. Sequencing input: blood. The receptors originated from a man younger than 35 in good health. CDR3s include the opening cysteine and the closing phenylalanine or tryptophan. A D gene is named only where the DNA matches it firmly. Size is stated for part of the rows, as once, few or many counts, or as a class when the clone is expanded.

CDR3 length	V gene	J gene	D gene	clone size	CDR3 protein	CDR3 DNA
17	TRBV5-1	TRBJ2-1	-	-	CASSYPRAEQSYNEQFF	TGCGCCAGCAGCTACCCGAGGGCTGAACAATCCTACAATGAGCAGTTCTTC
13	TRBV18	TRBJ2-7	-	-	CASSPGRYHEQYF	TGTGCCAGCTCACCAGGGCGCTACCACGAGCAGTACTTC
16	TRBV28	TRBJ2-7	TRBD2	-	CASSFSLAGLSYEQYF	TGTGCCAGCAGTTTCTCACTAGCGGGCCTCTCCTACGAGCAGTACTTC
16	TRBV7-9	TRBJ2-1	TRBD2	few	CASSFLLAGDRDEQFF	TGTGCCAGCAGCTTTCTCCTAGCGGGAGACAGGGATGAGCAGTTCTTC
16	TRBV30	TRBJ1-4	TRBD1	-	CAWSAGTGFEGEKLFF	TGTGCCTGGAGCGCCGGGACAGGGTTTGAAGGTGAAAAACTGTTTTTT
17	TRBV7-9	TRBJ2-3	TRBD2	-	CASSLLASGGAVDTQYF	TGTGCCAGCAGCTTACTGGCTAGCGGGGGGGCCGTGGATACGCAGTATTTT
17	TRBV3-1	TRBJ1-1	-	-	CASSHGVVPGPRSGVFF	TGTGCCAGCAGCCATGGGGTCGTGCCGGGACCCCGGTCGGGGGTTTTCTTT
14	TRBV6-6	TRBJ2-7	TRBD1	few	CACLRGQGDNEQYF	TGTGCCTGTTTAAGGGGGCAGGGAGATAACGAGCAGTACTTC
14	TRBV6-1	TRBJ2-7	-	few	CASTLGGLSYEQYF	TGTGCCAGCACGCTCGGGGGACTCTCCTACGAGCAGTACTTC
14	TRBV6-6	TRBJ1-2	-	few	CASSPRDGRYGYTF	TGTGCCAGCAGCCCCCGGGACGGAAGATATGGCTACACCTTC
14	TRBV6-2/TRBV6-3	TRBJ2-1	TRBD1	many	CASSPGQDVAEQFF	TGTGCCAGCAGTCCGGGACAGGATGTGGCTGAGCAGTTCTTC
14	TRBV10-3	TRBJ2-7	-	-	CAISIGTQGTEQYF	TGTGCCATCAGTATTGGGACCCAAGGAACCGAGCAGTACTTC
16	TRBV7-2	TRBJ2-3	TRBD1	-	CASSLAGGGLTDAQYF	TGTGCCAGCAGCTTAGCAGGGGGCGGCCTCACAGATGCGCAGTATTTT
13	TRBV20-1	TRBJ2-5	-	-	CSARVNVEEIQYF	TGCAGTGCTAGAGTTAATGTCGAAGAGATCCAGTACTTC
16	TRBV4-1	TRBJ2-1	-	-	CASSQVLVATYNEQFF	TGCGCCAGCAGCCAAGTTCTGGTAGCTACGTACAATGAGCAGTTCTTC
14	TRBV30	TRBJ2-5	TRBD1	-	CAWSAVGTEETQYF	TGTGCCTGGAGTGCCGTTGGGACAGAAGAGACCCAGTACTTC